This TCR beta chain was sequenced in a study of T cells after yellow fever vaccination (dated by TCRdb to the late 2010s). About the full investigation: Libraries from fractions with low cell numbers were prepared with the SMART-Seq v4 Ultra Low Input RNA kit. To track T-cell clones before and after primary and booster YFV17D yellow fever vaccination, bulk TCR alpha and beta repertoires were sequenced longitudinally. Two healthy male donors, one aged 18 to 30 and one aged 30 to 40 years, were included in the cohort. Bulk PBMC replicates and cell subsets were isolated from blood drawn at multiple timepoints before and after both primary and secondary immunization. What the research found in general, with its limitations: Most clones expanded after primary vaccination (almost 97% of CD4 and 88% of CD8) were re-detected after the booster, suggesting that broad memory maintenance occurred. Because only a couple of donors were included in the study, the extent to which the findings can be generalized is limited. A small share of clonotypes was detected in both CD4 and CD8 compartments, with the overlap likely arising from convergent recombination. Compared with the primary T-cell response, the secondary T-cell response was weaker but faster, peaking on day 5 rather than day 15. Computational filtering was required because FACS-sorted repertoires could contain abundant contaminating clonotypes from the bulk population.

The meaning of the sample's treatment or condition label: live attenuated yellow fever vaccine strain. A standard Ficoll-Paque protocol was used to isolate PBMCs from peripheral blood. Dynabeads CD4 and CD8 positive selection kits were used to isolate the CD4 and CD8 T-cell fractions. TriZol was used to extract RNA from bulk PBMCs, CD4 and CD8 fractions, and dextramer-positive and dextramer-negative fractions. Counted from cysteine to valine, this CDR3 has 16 amino acids. Only the CDR3 DNA is retained, 48 bases long and in frame from the first base. In the germline V gene (reference sequence), CDR1 corresponds to LNHNV and CDR2 to YYDKDF. V is reduced by 0 bases and J by 9 bases, leaving a spacing of 21 bases between them. Sequencing relied on an Illumina NovaSeq 6000. Synthesis of TCR cDNA relied on 5'RACE template switching, a step that introduced a universal primer site along with unique molecular identifiers. cDNA synthesis was primed from both the TCR alpha and TCR beta constant segments. Library amplification used two PCR steps, and the second PCR step added sample barcodes and sequencing adapters. Sequencing of libraries was done on Illumina HiSeq 2500 (2x100 bp) or NovaSeq (2x150 bp). Per the authors' processing: MIGEC was used to demultiplex reads and collapse the reads into UMI consensus sequences, and MiXCR was used for V(D)J alignment. Using edgeR on replicate PBMC samples, clonotypes were called vaccine-responding if FDR was below 0.01 and the log2 fold change was above 5 up to day 15. Bulk clonotypes were assigned CD4 or CD8 identity according to which sequenced CD4 or CD8 repertoire held them at higher abundance. The raw public reads went through TCRdb reprocessing: fastp at Q25, MiXCR clone calling, in-frame beta chains kept. Rows matching on CDR3 protein sequence are summarized as one entry with the most common DNA and genes. The V and J calls were determined by TCRdb, not by the authors. The sample table holds approximately 300,000 distinct CDR3 sequences, of which about 10% were seen once. Around 3.2% of the sample is taken by the ten largest.

This clonotype turned up a few times. There is no known antigen for this receptor. Per-base qualities were not stored, and no clone one base away is much larger. Recombination connected TRBV15 to TRBJ2-7; the D gene lacks a confident call. The sequence derives from a man between 18 and 29 years old who received the YFV17D yellow fever vaccine. This sample comprised CD4+ T cells sorted from PBMCs, obtained 45 days after the yellow fever booster vaccination. The CDR3 corresponds to CATSRDPRAGESGQYV. The nucleotides read TGTGCCACCAGCAGAGATCCAAGGGCAGGAGAATCGGGGCAGTACGTC.